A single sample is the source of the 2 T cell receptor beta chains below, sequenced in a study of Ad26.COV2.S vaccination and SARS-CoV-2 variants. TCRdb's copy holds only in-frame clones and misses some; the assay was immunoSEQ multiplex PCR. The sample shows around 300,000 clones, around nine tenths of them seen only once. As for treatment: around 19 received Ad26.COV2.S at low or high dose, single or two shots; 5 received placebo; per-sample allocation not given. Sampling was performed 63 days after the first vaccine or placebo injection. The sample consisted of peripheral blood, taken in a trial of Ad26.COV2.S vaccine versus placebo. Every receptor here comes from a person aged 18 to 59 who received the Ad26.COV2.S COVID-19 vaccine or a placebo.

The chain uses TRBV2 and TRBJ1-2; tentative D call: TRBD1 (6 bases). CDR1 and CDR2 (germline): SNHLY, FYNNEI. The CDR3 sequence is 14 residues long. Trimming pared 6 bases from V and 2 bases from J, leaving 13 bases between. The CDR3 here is CASRSDSANYGYTF. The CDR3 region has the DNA TGTGCCAGCAGATCGGACAGCGCCAACTATGGCTACACCTTC.

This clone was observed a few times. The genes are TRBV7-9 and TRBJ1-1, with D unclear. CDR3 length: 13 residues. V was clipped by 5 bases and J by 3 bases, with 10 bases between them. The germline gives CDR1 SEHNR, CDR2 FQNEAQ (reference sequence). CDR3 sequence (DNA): TGTGCCAGCAGCCTCGACGGCCACACTGAAGCTTTCTTT. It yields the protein CASSLDGHTEAFF.